This entry lists 23 T cell receptor beta chains sequenced from one sample in a study of T cells in tuberculosis. Using immunoSEQ multiplex PCR, the repertoire was profiled, and TCRdb retains in-frame clones only, with some absent. The sample contains 25,000 to 30,000 clones, 85% to 95% of which appear only once. The specimen sequenced was PBMCs. The source of these receptors is a donor aged 10-29 years with latent tuberculosis or without tuberculosis infection.

The J gene is TRBJ1-3, the V gene TRBV28; D might be TRBD1 (5 bases). Germline V gene data show CDR1 as MDHEN and CDR2 as SYDVKM. The CDR3 contains 15 residues. Trimming shortened V by 6 bases and J by 0 bases, and 12 bases separated the two germline ends. The CDR3: CASRRQFYSGNTIYF. The CDR3 DNA follows: TGTGCCAGCAGAAGACAGTTTTACTCTGGAAACACCATATATTTT.

This clone was detected only once. The gene calls are TRBV28 and TRBJ1-6; 8 positions match TRBD1. The CDR3 loop spans 16 amino acids. Germline V CDR1 and CDR2: MDHEN, SYDVKM. V lost 6 bases and J lost 4; bases outside the gene matches: 8. The CDR3 loop is CASSRQGQAYNSPLHF. DNA of the CDR3: TGTGCCAGCAGCAGACAGGGGCAAGCGTATAATTCACCCCTCCACTTT.

The V gene is TRBV7-2, the J gene TRBJ2-3; TRBD1 aligns across 9 bases. The V and J ends lost 5 bases and 8 bases, in that order; junction bases with no gene match: 8. Germline V CDR1 and CDR2: SGHTA, FQGNSA. This CDR3 has 14 amino acids. Here the CDR3 DNA reads TGTGCCAGCAGCCCCCTGACGACAGGGGGTACGCAGTATTTT. Residues: CASSPLTTGGTQYF.

The chain employs TRBV5-1 and TRBJ1-2; possible D gene TRBD1, 6 bases. V lost 0 bases and J lost 0, with 18 bases in between. This CDR3 is built from 18 residues. Germline assignment: CDR1 SGHRS and CDR2 YFSETQ. Written as DNA, the CDR3 is TGCGCCAGCAGCTTGGGTTTTGCAGGGGCGATTTCTAACTATGGCTACACCTTC. Its translation: CASSLGFAGAISNYGYTF.

This chain joins TRBV5-4 and TRBJ2-4, with TRBD2 identical over 9 bases. The CDR3 length is 15 residues. The junction had 3 bases not matched to a gene; V was cut back by 2 bases and J by 3 bases. Germline CDR1 is SGHNT and CDR2 is YYREEE (reference sequence). The CDR3 DNA reads as TGTGCCAGCAGCTTACCTAGCGGGGACAAAAACATTCAGTACTTC. Translated: CASSLPSGDKNIQYF.

CDR3 in amino acids: CASSTRDSQLLNEQFF. The CDR3 nucleotides are TGTGCCAGCAGCACGCGGGACTCCCAACTACTAAATGAGCAGTTCTTC. The chain is built from TRBV5-4 and TRBJ2-1, with D maybe TRBD2 (6 bases). Germline assignment: CDR1 SGHNT and CDR2 YYREEE (reference sequence). This CDR3 spans 16 amino acids. V gave up 4 bases and J gave up 7 bases, with 21 bases separating them.

The gene calls are TRBV6-1 and TRBJ1-6, with 7 bases lining up with TRBD1. Germline assignment: CDR1 MNHNS and CDR2 SASEGT. The trim removed 4 bases at V and 8 bases at J, leaving 20 bases unmatched. There are 19 residues in the CDR3. CDR3 nucleotide sequence: TGTGCCAGCAGTGTGAGGGGGCAGTGGGGTTTTATTCGGGATTCACCCCTCCACTTT. Translation gives CASSVRGQWGFIRDSPLHF.

This chain links TRBV7-2 with TRBJ1-6, with D uncertain. The germline V gene has CDR1 SGHTA and CDR2 FQGNSA. This CDR3 is built from 11 residues. V gave up 7 bases and J gave up 8 bases, with 6 bases separating them. The CDR3 DNA follows: TGTGCCAGCACCTTCGATTCACCCCTCCACTTT. Amino acid sequence: CASTFDSPLHF.

The rearrangement uses TRBV6-4 and TRBJ2-3; 10 bases align to TRBD2. V was clipped by 1 base and J by 5 bases; unmatched bases: 9. CDR1 and CDR2 (germline): MRHNA, SNTAGT. This CDR3 has 17 amino acids. For the CDR3, the DNA is TGTGCCAGCAGTGACTTCCCTAGCGGGAGTGGTTTAGATACGCAGTATTTT. This encodes CASSDFPSGSGLDTQYF.

The gene calls are TRBV9 and TRBJ1-1, with 7 bases aligning to TRBD1. Unmatched junction bases numbered 6, after V lost 0 bases and J lost 1 base. This CDR3 is 16 amino acids long. CDR1 SGDLS and CDR2 YYNGEE come from the germline V gene. CDR3 sequence reads: CASSVGSGQKNTEAFF. The CDR3 DNA sequence: TGTGCCAGCAGCGTAGGGTCGGGACAGAAGAACACTGAAGCTTTCTTT.

DNA for the CDR3: TGCGCCAGCAGCTTGGTTCCGGACACCGGGGAGCTGTTTTTT. Its protein is CASSLVPDTGELFF. The rearrangement links TRBV5-1 to TRBJ2-2, with D unresolved. The V and J ends lost 0 bases and 3 bases respectively, with 6 bases between them. The CDR3 is made up of 14 amino acids. CDR1 and CDR2 (germline): SGHRS, YFSETQ.

The chain couples TRBV5-1 to TRBJ2-1; the match to TRBD1 covers 8 bases. Germline V gene lookup returns CDR1 SGHRS and CDR2 YFSETQ. J was trimmed by 9 bases and V by 2 bases; bases with no gene match: 13. The CDR3 totals 16 residues. The chain's CDR3 is CASSFLVQGVDGEQFF. CDR3 in DNA: TGCGCCAGCAGCTTTTTAGTACAGGGGGTAGACGGTGAGCAGTTCTTC.

This chain uses TRBV11-3 with TRBJ2-2; D perhaps matches TRBD1 (6 bases). The CDR3 spans 15 residues. V was shortened by 2 bases and J by 4 bases, with 11 bases between the two germline ends. The germline V gene encodes CDR1 SGHNT and CDR2 YENEEA. The CDR3, as DNA: TGTGCCAGCAGCTTACGCAGGGGAATCACCGGGGAGCTGTTTTTT. Protein sequence: CASSLRRGITGELFF.

V and J are TRBV5-6 and TRBJ1-3; no firm D call. CDR1 SGHDT and CDR2 YYEEEE come from the germline V gene. Trimming stripped 4 bases from V and 4 bases from J, with 9 bases between. The CDR3 sequence is 13 residues long. In DNA, the CDR3 is TGTGCCAGCAGCAGTCCGGGAGGAAACACCATATATTTT. This sequence encodes CASSSPGGNTIYF.

The chain carries TRBV19 and TRBJ1-4; D not certain. Germline lookup yields CDR1 LNHDA and CDR2 SQIVND (reference sequence). This CDR3 has 14 residues. The V end was cut by 5 bases, the J end by 6 bases, with 13 bases between. The chain's CDR3 is CASSPRRRDEKLFF. CDR3 nucleotides: TGTGCCAGTAGTCCCAGGCGGCGGGATGAAAAACTGTTTTTT. The whole variable domain, filled in from reference TRBV19 and TRBJ1-4, reads DGGITQSPKYLFRKEGQNVTLSCEQNLNHDAMYWYRQDPGQGLRLIYYSQIVNDFQKGDIAEGYSVSREKKESFPLTVTSAQKNPTAFYLCASSPRRRDEKLFFGSGTQLSVL.

The rearrangement uses TRBV7-6 and TRBJ2-5; 9 nucleotides align to TRBD2. Germline V gene data show CDR1 as SGHVS and CDR2 as FNYEAQ. J was trimmed by 4 bases and V by 7 bases; bases with no gene match: 7. There are 14 residues in the CDR3. CDR3 in DNA: TGTGCCAGCAACCCATTAGCGGGAGCAGAGACCCAGTACTTC. Its translation is CASNPLAGAETQYF.

V usage is TRBV4-3 and J usage is TRBJ2-1; TRBD2 aligns across 10 bases. Germline-derived CDR1 and CDR2 are LGHNA and YSLEER. V gave up 0 bases and J gave up 7 bases; unmatched junction bases: 12. The CDR3 covers 18 residues. CDR3 sequence: CASSQDNARTSGTNEQFF. The CDR3 nucleotides read TGCGCCAGCAGCCAAGATAACGCGCGGACTAGCGGCACGAATGAGCAGTTCTTC.

This clone occurred once. The gene calls are TRBV27 and TRBJ2-2; 7 bases are a match to TRBD2. CDR1 is MNHEY, CDR2 SMNVEV, per germline (reference sequence). The CDR3 has 15 amino acids. V dropped 2 bases and J dropped 3; count of bases not matched to a gene: 3. CDR3 sequence reads: CASSLTGGHTGELFF. CDR3 DNA: TGTGCCAGCAGTTTAACGGGGGGACACACCGGGGAGCTGTTTTTT.

CDR3 in DNA: TGTGCCAGCAGCTTAGGAACAGAGAACTATGGCTACACCTTC. This encodes CASSLGTENYGYTF. This rearrangement joins TRBV7-6 to TRBJ1-2; no reliable D call. The V gene's germline CDR1 is SGHVS and CDR2 FNYEAQ. Deletions cut 1 base from V and 2 bases from J, with 8 bases between. CDR3 length: 14 residues.

This clone showed up just once. The chain carries TRBV29-1 and TRBJ2-1; TRBD2 matches 7 bases. Germline V CDR1 and CDR2: SQVTM, ANQGSEA. This CDR3 has 13 amino acids. The DNA for the CDR3 is TGCGGCGCGCGGACTAGTAACTACAATGAGCAGTTCTTC. Protein product: CGARTSNYNEQFF.

V and J are TRBV4-2 and TRBJ2-2, with 7 bases aligning to TRBD1. The V segment lost 4 bases and the J segment 5 bases; nucleotides outside the gene matches: 7. The germline CDR1 and CDR2 sequences are LGHNA and YNFKEQ. This CDR3 spans 15 amino acids. Here the CDR3 reads CASSLGTAQTGELFF. The DNA for the CDR3 is TGTGCCAGCAGCCTGGGGACAGCCCAAACCGGGGAGCTGTTTTTT.

The rearrangement joins TRBV25-1 to TRBJ1-4; D call uncertain. The V end was cut by 4 bases, the J end by 0 bases, with 12 bases between. The CDR3 totals 16 residues. Germline CDR1 MGHDK, CDR2 SYGVNS. CDR3 region: CASSGYPRATNEKLFF. The CDR3 DNA reads TGTGCCAGCAGTGGTTATCCACGCGCAACTAATGAAAAACTGTTTTTT.

The gene calls are TRBV28 and TRBJ1-1, with D possibly matching TRBD1 (5 bases). Germline V gives CDR1 MDHEN, CDR2 SYDVKM. V gave up 4 bases and J gave up 7 bases, with 13 bases separating them. This CDR3 spans 13 amino acids. CDR3 region: CASSSGLLFEAFF. For the CDR3, the DNA is TGTGCCAGCAGTTCGGGACTGCTATTTGAAGCTTTCTTT.